This T cell receptor beta chain derives from a study of blood T cell repertoires in COVID-19. Study at large: Samples taken during acute and convalescent COVID-19 were collected in the United States, Italy and Spain. Nucleic acid was either cDNA or gDNA, and it came from T cells, B-cell-depleted T cells, or PBMCs.

Original processing methods: Estimates of nucleated cell counts were drawn from the amplification of reference gene primers. The protocol was immunoSEQ multiplex PCR, while the TCRdb copy is restricted to in-frame clones and leaves out a portion. For V, J and clone size, that table is used; D and trimming come from the DNA. The sample yields about 110,000 clones, 70% to 90% seen once. The ends were cut back, 0 bases at V and 2 bases at J, with 14 bases in the middle. The CDR3 sequence is 16 residues long. Germline V gene sequence: CDR1 MNHEY, CDR2 SMNVEV (reference sequence). Sequenced material: peripheral blood. The chain joins TRBV27 to TRBJ2-7; D not certain. The clonotype comes from a woman in her sixties with acute or convalescent COVID-19. The CDR3 here is CASSLSWAAPTYEQYF. The CDR3 DNA reads TGTGCCAGCAGTTTATCGTGGGCAGCCCCGACCTACGAGCAGTACTTC.